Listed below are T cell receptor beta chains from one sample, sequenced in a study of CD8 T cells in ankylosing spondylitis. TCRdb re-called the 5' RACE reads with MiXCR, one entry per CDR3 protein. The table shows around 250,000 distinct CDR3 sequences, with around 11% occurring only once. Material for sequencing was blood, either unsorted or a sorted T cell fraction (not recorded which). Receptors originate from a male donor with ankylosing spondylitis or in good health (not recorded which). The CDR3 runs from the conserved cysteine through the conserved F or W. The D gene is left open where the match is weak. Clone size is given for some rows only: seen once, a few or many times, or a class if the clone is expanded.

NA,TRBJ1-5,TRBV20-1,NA,CSTRGVGGQPQHF,TGCAGTACTAGGGGGGTAGGGGGTCAGCCCCAGCATTTT
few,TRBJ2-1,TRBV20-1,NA,CSAPPSSYNEQFF,TGCAGTGCCCCGCCCAGCTCCTACAATGAGCAGTTCTTC
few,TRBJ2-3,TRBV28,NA,CASSPHFSDTQYF,TGTGCCAGCAGTCCCCACTTTTCAGATACGCAGTATTTT
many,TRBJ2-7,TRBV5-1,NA,CASSFDPGVSYEQYF,TGCGCCAGCAGCTTCGATCCCGGGGTGTCCTACGAGCAGTACTTC
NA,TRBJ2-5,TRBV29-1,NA,CSARGEGTETQYF,TGCAGCGCCCGGGGCGAAGGGACAGAGACCCAGTACTTC
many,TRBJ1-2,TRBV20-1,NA,CSARQSAVDDYTF,TGCAGTGCTAGGCAGTCGGCCGTTGATGATTACACCTTC
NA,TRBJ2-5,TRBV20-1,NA,CSADQGPGLGETQYF,TGCAGTGCTGACCAGGGTCCGGGGTTAGGAGAGACCCAGTACTTC
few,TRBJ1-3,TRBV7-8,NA,CASSLGHPGSSGNTIYF,TGTGCCAGCAGCTTAGGACACCCAGGGTCCTCTGGAAACACCATATATTTT
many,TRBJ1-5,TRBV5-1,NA,CASSLGGTANSQPQHF,TGCGCCAGCAGCTTGGGTGGAACGGCGAATTCTCAGCCCCAGCATTTT
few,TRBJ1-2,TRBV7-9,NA,CASTQDVRFGYTF,TGTGCCAGCACCCAAGATGTCAGATTTGGCTACACCTTC
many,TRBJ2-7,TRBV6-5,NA,CASAQAHEQYF,TGTGCCAGCGCGCAGGCCCACGAGCAGTACTTC
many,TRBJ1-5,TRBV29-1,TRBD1,CSVGTDNQPQHF,TGCAGCGTAGGGACAGACAATCAGCCCCAGCATTTT
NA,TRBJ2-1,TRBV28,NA,CASRGRAVRYNEQFF,TGTGCCAGCAGGGGAAGGGCGGTACGATACAATGAGCAGTTCTTC
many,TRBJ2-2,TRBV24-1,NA,CATSGPGGTGELFF,TGTGCCACCAGCGGGCCAGGTGGCACCGGGGAGCTGTTTTTT
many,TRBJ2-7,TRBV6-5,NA,CASSLGGQRVQYF,TGTGCCAGCAGTTTGGGAGGACAGCGCGTGCAGTACTTC
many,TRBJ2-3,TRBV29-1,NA,CSVGGLSTDTQYF,TGCAGCGTTGGGGGGTTGAGCACAGATACGCAGTATTTT
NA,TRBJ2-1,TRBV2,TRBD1,CASREGGQGVNEQFF,TGTGCCAGCAGGGAGGGGGGACAGGGTGTGAATGAGCAGTTCTTC
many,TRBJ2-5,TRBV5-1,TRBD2,CASSLGGRTRQETQYF,TGCGCCAGCAGCTTAGGCGGGAGAACGCGTCAAGAGACCCAGTACTTC
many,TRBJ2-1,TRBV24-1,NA,CATSDSGLTYNEQFF,TGTGCCACCAGTGATTCTGGCCTGACTTACAATGAGCAGTTCTTC
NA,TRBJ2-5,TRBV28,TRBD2,CASSRTGFGLAGQETQYF,TGTGCCAGCAGCCGGACAGGGTTTGGACTAGCGGGACAAGAGACCCAGTACTTC
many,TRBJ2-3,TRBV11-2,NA,CASRGDTQYF,TGTGCCAGTCGTGGAGATACGCAGTATTTT
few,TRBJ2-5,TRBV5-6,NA,CASSLAANQETQYF,TGTGCCAGCAGCTTGGCTGCTAACCAAGAGACCCAGTACTTC
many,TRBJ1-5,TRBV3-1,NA,CASSQSGAQPQHF,TGTGCCAGCAGCCAATCAGGCGCTCAGCCCCAGCATTTT
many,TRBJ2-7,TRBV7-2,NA,CASSLVSSTYEQYF,TGTGCCAGCAGCTTAGTTTCCAGCACCTACGAGCAGTACTTC
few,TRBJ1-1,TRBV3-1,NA,CASSQAGSSNTEAFF,TGTGCCAGCAGCCAAGCCGGGAGTTCGAACACTGAAGCTTTCTTT
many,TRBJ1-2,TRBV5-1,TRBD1,CASSLEEGANYGYTF,TGCGCCAGCAGCTTGGAGGAGGGGGCCAACTATGGCTACACCTTC
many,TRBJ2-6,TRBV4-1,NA,CASSQGAGWANVLTF,TGCGCCAGCAGCCAAGGGGCAGGGTGGGCCAACGTCCTGACTTTC
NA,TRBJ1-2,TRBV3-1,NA,CASSPRTVKGGYTF,TGTGCCAGCAGCCCCAGGACGGTCAAGGGTGGCTACACCTTC
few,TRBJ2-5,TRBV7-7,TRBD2,CASSSTTSGQETQYF,TGTGCCAGCAGCTCGACCACTAGCGGTCAAGAGACCCAGTACTTC
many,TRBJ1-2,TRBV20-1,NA,CSARTPGDGYTF,TGCAGTGCTAGGACCCCAGGTGACGGCTACACCTTC
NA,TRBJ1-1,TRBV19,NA,CASSIRSIGPEAFF,TGTGCCAGTAGTATACGAAGTATCGGCCCTGAAGCTTTCTTT
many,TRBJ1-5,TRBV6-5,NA,CASSYSALSSNQPQHF,TGTGCCAGCAGTTACTCTGCCCTTTCTAGCAATCAGCCCCAGCATTTT
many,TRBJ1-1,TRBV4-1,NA,CASSQERFLQNTEAFF,TGCGCCAGCAGCCAAGAGAGATTCTTACAAAACACTGAAGCTTTCTTT
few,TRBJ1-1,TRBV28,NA,CASSFAANTEAFF,TGTGCCAGCAGTTTTGCGGCGAACACTGAAGCTTTCTTT
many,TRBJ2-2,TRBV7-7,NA,CASRGIANTGELFF,TGTGCCAGCAGGGGTATTGCGAACACCGGGGAGCTGTTTTTT
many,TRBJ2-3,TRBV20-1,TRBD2,CSAGLAGRTDTQYF,TGCAGTGCTGGACTAGCGGGGCGCACAGATACGCAGTATTTT
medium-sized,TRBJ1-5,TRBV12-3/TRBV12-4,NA,CASSLKGNQPQHF,TGTGCCAGCAGTTTAAAGGGCAATCAGCCCCAGCATTTT
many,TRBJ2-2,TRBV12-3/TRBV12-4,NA,CASTLTGTTNTGELFF,TGTGCCAGCACCCTGACCGGGACAACGAACACCGGGGAGCTGTTTTTT
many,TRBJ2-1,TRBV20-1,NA,CSAPSTAVSYNEQFF,TGCAGTGCTCCAAGTACAGCGGTCTCCTACAATGAGCAGTTCTTC
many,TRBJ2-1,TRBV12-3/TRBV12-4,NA,CASSFGGVEFF,TGTGCCAGCAGTTTTGGAGGGGTAGAGTTCTTC
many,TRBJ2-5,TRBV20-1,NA,CSARMVDYSQTQYF,TGCAGTGCTAGAATGGTTGACTATTCGCAGACCCAGTACTTC
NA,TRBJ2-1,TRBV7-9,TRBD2,CASSTTSGRTGEQFF,TGTGCCAGCAGCACCACTAGCGGGAGAACGGGTGAGCAGTTCTTC